This T cell receptor beta chain was documented in a study of T cells in Graves' hyperthyroidism and ophthalmopathy. About the study: Before treatment of any kind, peripheral blood was taken at initial diagnosis.

The CDR3 is made up of 14 amino acids. The J segment lost 4 bases and the V segment lost 1 base, leaving 4 bases of the junction unmatched. CDR1 and CDR2 from the germline V gene are SGHTS and YDEGEE. Using RNA transcripts as the source, TCR beta CDR3 regions were amplified. When the TCR CDR3 underwent first-round RT-PCR, the HTBI primer set was used. MiXCR was run by TCRdb on the multiplex PCR reads, yielding one entry per CDR3 protein. The table has hundreds of thousands of distinct CDR3 sequences, roughly 14% seen once. Ophthalmopathy patients had Clinical Activity Score at least 3, NOSPECS grade at least 4, duration under 3 months. Uncontrolled infection, other autoimmune disease, pregnancy or lactation excluded patients.

The clonotype was recovered from a man aged 18-30 years with Graves' ophthalmopathy. The V gene is TRBV5-8, the J gene TRBJ1-2; 7 bases align to TRBD1. The specimen was blood. DNA of the CDR3: TGTGCCAGCAGCTTGCAGGGGGGAACCTATGGCTACACCTTC. Translating gives CASSLQGGTYGYTF.